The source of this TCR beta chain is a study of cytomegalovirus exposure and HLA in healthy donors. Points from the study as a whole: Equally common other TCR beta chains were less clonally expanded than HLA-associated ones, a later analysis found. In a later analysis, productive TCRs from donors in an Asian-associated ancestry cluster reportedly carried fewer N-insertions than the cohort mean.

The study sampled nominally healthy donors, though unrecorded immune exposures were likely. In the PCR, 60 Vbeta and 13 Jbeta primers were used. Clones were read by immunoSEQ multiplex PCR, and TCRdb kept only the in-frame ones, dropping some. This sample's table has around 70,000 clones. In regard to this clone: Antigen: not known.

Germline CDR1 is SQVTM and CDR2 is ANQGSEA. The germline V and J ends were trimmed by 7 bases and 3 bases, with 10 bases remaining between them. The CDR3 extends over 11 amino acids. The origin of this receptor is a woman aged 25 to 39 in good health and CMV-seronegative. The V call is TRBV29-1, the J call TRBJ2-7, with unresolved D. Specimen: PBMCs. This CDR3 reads CSAKRDYEQYF. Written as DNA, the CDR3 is TGCAGCGCCAAACGCGACTACGAGCAGTACTTC.